This section outlines one TCR beta chain sequence together with its context. The target antigen is unknown. Noted time point: newly diagnosed GD, antithyroid drugs for less than 3 months. After RNA was extracted from PBMCs, the TCR library was made from it. The record originates from a study of regulatory T cells in long-lasting Graves disease. The length of the CDR3 is 15 residues. Trimming shortened V by 5 bases and J by 0 bases, and 12 bases separated the two germline ends. The germline V gene has CDR1 MNHEY and CDR2 SVGEGT. HTBI primers from iRepertoire and Arm-PCR of CDR3 regions yielded the TCR beta libraries. TCRdb recomputed calls from the multiplex PCR reads with MiXCR, one row per CDR3 protein. Of about 470,000 distinct CDR3 sequences listed, about 16% were seen once; the top ten hold 12%. Study observations and caveats: In persistent patients, shared public clonotypes (more than 2,500) outnumbered those in new patients (around 1,000). The study found TRBV28, TRBJ1-2 and TRBJ2-5 favored in persistent disease.

These data are also associated with another study on T cells in Graves' hyperthyroidism and ophthalmopathy. From that paper: Researchers found most expanded thyroid clonotypes above 0.001 in blood as well.

This sequence joins TRBV6-2 or TRBV6-3 and TRBJ2-3; no clear D gene. This specimen consisted of peripheral blood mononuclear cells (PBMCs), obtained at new diagnosis, from a patient treated with antithyroid drugs. The TCR was taken from a middle-aged man with Graves disease. The chain's CDR3 is CASSELRSSTDTQYF. The CDR3 nucleotides are TGTGCCAGCAGTGAATTGAGGTCTAGCACAGATACGCAGTATTTT.